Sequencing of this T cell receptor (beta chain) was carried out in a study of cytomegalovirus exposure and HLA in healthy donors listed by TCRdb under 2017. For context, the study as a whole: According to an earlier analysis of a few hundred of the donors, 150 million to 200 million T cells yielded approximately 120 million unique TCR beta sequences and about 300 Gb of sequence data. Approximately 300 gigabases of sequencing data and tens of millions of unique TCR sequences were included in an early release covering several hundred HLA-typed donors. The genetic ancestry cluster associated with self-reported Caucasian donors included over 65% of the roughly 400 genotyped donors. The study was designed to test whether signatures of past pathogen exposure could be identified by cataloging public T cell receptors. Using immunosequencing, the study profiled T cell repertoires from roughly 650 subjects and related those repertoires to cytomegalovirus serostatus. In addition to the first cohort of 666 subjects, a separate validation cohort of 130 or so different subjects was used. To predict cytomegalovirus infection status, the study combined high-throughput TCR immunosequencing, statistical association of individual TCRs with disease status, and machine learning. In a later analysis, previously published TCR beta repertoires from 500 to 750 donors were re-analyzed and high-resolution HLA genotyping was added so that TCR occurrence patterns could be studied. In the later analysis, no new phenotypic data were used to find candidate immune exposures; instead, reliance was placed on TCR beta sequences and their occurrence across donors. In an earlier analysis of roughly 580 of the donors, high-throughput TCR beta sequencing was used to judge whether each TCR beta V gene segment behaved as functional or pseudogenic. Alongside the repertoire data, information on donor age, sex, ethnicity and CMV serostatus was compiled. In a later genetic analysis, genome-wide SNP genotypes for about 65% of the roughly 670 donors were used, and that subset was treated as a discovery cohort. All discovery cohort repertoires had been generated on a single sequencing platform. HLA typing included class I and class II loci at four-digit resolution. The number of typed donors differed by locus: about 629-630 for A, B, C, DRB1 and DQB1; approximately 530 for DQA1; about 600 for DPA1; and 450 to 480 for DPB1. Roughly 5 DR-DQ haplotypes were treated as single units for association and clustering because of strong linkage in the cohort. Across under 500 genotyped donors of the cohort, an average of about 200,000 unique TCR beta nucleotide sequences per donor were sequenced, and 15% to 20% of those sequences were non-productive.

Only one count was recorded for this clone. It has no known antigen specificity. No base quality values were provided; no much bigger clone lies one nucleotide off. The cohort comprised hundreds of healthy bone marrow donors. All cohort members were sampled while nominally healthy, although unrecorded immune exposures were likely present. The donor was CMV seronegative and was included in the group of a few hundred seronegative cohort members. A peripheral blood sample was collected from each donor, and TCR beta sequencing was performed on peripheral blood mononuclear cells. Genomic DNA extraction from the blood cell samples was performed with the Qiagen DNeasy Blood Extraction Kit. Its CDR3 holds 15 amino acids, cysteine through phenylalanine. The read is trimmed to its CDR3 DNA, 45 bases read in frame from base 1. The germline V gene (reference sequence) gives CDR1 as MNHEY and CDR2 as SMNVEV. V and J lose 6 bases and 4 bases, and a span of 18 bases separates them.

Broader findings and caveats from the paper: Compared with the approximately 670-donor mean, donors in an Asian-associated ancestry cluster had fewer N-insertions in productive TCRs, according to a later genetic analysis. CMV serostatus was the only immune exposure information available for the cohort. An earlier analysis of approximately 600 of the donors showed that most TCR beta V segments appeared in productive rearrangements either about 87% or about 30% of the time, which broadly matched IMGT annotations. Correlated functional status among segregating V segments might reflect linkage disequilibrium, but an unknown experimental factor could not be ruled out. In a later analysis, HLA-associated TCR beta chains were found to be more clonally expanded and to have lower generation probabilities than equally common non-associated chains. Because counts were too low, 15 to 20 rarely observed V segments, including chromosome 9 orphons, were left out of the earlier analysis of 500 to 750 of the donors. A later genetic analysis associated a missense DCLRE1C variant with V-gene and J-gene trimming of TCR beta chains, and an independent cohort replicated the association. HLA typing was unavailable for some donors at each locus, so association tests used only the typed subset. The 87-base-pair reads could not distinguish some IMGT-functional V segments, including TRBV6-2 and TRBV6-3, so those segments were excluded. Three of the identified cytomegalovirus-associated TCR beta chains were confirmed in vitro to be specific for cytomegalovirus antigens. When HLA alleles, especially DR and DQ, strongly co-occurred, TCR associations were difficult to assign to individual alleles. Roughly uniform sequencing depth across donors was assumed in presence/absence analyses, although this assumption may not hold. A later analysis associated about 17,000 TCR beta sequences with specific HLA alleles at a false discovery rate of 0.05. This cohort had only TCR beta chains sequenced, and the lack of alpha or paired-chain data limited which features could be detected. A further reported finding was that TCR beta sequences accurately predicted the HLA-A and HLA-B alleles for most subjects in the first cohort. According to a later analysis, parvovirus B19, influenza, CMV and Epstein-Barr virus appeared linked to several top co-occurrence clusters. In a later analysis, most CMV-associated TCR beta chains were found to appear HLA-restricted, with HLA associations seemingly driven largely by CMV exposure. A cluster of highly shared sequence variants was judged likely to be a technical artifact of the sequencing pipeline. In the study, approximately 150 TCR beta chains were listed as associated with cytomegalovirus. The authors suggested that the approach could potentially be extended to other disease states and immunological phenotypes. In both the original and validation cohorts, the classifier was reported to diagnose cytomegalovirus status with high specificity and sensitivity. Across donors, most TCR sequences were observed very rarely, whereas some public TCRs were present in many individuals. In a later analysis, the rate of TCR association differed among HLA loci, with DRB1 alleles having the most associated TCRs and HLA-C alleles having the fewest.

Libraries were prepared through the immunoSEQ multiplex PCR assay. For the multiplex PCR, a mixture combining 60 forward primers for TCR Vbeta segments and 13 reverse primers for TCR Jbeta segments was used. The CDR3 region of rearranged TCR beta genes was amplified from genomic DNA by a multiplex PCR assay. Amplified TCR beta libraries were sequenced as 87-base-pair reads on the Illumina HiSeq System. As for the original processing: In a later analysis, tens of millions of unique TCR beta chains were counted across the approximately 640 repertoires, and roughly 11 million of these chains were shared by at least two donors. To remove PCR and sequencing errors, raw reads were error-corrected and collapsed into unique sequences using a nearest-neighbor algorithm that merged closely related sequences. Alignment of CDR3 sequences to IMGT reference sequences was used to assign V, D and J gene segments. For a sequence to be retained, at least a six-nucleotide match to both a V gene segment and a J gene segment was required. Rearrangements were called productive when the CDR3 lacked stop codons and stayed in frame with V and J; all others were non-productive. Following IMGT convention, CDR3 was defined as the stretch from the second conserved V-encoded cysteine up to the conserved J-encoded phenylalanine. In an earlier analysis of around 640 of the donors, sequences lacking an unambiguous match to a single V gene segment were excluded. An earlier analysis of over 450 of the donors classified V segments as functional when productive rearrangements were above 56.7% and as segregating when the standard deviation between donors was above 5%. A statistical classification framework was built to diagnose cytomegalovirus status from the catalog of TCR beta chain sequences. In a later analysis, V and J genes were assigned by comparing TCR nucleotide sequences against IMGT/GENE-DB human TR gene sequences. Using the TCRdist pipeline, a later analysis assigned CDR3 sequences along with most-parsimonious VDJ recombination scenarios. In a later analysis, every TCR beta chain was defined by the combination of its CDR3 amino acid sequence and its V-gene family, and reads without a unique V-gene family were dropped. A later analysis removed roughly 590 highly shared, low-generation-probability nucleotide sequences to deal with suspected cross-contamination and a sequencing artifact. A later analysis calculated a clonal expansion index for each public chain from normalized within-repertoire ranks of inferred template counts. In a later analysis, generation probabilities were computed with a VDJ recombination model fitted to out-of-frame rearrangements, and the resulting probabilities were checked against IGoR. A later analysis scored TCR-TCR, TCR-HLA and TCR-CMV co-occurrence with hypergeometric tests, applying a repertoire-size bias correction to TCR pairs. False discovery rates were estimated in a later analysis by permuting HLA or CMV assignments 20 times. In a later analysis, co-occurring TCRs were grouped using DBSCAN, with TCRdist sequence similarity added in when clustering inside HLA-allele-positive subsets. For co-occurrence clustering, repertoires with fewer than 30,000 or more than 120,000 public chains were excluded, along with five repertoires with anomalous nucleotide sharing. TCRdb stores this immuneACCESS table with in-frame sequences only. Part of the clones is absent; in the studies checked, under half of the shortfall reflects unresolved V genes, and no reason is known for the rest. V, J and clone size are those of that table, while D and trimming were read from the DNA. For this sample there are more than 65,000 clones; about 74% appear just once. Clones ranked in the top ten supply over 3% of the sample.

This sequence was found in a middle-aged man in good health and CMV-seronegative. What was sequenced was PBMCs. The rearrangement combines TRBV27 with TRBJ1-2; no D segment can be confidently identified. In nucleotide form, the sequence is TGTGCCAGCAGCCCCACACGGGTGGAGAGCTATGGCTACACCTTC. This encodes CASSPTRVESYGYTF.